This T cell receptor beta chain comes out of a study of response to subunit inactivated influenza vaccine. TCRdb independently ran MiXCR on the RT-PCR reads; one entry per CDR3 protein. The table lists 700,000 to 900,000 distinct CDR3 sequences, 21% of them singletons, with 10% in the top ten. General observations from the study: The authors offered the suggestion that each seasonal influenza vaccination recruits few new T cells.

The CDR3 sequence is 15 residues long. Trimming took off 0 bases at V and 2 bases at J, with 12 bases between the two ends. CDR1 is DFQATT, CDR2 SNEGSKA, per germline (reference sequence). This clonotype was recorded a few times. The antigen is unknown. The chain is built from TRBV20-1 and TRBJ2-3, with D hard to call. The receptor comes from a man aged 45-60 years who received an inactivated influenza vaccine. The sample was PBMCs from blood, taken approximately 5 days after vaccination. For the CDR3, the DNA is TGCAGTGCTAGAGATGGAAATAGGAACACAGATACGCAGTATTTT. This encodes CSARDGNRNTDTQYF.